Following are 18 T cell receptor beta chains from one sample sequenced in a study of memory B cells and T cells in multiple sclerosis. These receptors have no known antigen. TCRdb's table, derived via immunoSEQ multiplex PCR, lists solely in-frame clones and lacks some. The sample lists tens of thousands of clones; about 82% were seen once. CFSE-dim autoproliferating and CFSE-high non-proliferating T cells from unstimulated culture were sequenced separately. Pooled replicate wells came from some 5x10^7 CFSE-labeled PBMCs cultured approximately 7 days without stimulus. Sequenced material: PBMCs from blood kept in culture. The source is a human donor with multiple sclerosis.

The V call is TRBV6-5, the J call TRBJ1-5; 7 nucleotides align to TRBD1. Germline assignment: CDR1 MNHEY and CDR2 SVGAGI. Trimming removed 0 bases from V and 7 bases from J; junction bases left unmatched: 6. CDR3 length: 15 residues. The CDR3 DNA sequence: TGTGCCAGCAGTTACTCTGCGGCAGGGGGACAGCCCCAGCATTTT. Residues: CASSYSAAGGQPQHF.

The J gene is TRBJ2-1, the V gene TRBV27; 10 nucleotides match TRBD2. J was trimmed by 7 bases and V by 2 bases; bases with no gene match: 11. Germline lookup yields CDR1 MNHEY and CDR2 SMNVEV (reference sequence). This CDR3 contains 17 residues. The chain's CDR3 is CASSLGISGRAVNEQFF. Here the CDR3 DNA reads TGTGCCAGCAGTTTAGGAATCAGCGGGAGGGCCGTAAATGAGCAGTTCTTC.

This chain's CDR3 is CASSPDASGQPQHF. As DNA, the CDR3 is TGTGCCAGCAGTCCCGATGCGAGTGGCCAGCCCCAGCATTTT. This rearrangement joins TRBV2 to TRBJ1-5; no firm D call. V was clipped by 5 bases and J by 7 bases, with 15 bases between them. Germline CDR1 and CDR2: SNHLY and FYNNEI. CDR3 length: 14 residues.

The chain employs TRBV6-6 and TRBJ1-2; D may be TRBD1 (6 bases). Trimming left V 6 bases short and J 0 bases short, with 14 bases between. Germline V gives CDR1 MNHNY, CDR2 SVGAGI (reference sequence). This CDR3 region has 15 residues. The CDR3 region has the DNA TGTGCCAGCAGCCTACAGGGTAGGGCTAACTATGGCTACACCTTC. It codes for CASSLQGRANYGYTF.

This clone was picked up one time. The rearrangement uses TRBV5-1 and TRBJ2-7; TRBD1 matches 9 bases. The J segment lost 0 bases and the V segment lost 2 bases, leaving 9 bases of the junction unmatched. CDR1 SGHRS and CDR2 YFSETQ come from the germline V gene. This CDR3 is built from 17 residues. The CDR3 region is CASSLVRTGELSYEQYF. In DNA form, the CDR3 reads TGCGCCAGCAGCTTAGTTCGGACAGGGGAACTCTCCTACGAGCAGTACTTC.

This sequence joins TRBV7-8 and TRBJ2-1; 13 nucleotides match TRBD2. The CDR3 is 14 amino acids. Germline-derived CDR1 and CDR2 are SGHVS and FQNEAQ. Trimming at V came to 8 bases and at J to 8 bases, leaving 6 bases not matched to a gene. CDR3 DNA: TGTGCCAGCGGAACTAGCGGGGGGGCCGATGAGCAGTTCTTC. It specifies CASGTSGGADEQFF.

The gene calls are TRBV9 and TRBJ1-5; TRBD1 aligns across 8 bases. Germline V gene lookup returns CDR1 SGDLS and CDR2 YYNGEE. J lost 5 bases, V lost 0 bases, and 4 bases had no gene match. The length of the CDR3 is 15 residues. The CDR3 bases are TGTGCCAGCAGCGTAGCGGGACAGGCCGATCAGCCCCAGCATTTT. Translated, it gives CASSVAGQADQPQHF.

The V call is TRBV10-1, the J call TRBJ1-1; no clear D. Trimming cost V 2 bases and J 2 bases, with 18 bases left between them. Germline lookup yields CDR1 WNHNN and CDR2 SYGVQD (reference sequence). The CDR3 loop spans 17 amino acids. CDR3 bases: TGCGCCAGCAGTGAGCCCATTTCGATAAACACAAACACTGAAGCTTTCTTT. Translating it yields CASSEPISINTNTEAFF.

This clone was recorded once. CDR3 protein: CASRNRGLTEAFF. CDR3 DNA sequence: TGTGCCAGCAGGAACAGGGGGCTTACTGAAGCTTTCTTT. This chain uses TRBV6-5 with TRBJ1-1; TRBD1 matches at 9 bases. J lost 5 bases, V lost 6 bases, and 4 bases had no gene match. Germline assignment: CDR1 MNHEY and CDR2 SVGAGI. The CDR3 sequence is 13 residues long.

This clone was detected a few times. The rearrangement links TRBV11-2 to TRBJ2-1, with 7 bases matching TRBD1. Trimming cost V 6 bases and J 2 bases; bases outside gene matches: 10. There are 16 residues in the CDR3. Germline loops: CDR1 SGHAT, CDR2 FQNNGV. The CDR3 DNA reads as TGTGCCAGCAGGCCATCCGGGACAGCAGCCTACAATGAGCAGTTCTTC. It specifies CASRPSGTAAYNEQFF.

CDR3 nucleotide sequence: TGTGCCAGCAGCCCCCTAGGGGCTCGCACAGATACGCAGTATTTT. This translates into CASSPLGARTDTQYF. The chain links TRBV28 to TRBJ2-3; D is possibly TRBD1 (5 bases). Germline V lookup: CDR1 MDHEN, CDR2 SYDVKM. CDR3 length: 15 residues. Trimming left V 6 bases short and J 1 base short, with 14 bases between. The complete variable domain, with remaining parts taken from reference TRBV28 and TRBJ2-3, reads DVKVTQSSRYLVKRTGEKVFLECVQDMDHENMFWYRQDPGLGLRLIYFSYDVKMKEKGDIPEGYSVSREKKERFSLILESASTNQTSMYLCASSPLGARTDTQYFGPGTRLTVL.

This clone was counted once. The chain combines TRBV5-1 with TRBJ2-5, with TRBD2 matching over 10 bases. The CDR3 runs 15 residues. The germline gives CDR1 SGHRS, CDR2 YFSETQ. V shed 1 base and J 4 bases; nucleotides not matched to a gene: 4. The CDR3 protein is CASSLSGGAGETQYF. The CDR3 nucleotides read TGCGCCAGCAGCTTGAGCGGGGGGGCCGGAGAGACCCAGTACTTC.

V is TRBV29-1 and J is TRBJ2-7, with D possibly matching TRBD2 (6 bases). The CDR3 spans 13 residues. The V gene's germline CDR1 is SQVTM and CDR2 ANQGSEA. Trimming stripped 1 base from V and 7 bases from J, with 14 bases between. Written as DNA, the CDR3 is TGCAGCGTTGAAGGGGGGATTGGAGGGGAGCAGTACTTC. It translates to CSVEGGIGGEQYF.

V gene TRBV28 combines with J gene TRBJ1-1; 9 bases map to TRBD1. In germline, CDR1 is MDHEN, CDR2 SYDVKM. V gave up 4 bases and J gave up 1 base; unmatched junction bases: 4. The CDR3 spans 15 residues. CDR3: CASSSPTGGNTEAFF. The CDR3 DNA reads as TGTGCCAGCAGTTCCCCGACAGGGGGGAACACTGAAGCTTTCTTT.

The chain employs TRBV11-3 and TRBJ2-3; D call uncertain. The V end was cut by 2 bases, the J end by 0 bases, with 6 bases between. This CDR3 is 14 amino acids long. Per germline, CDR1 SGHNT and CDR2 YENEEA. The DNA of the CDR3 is TGTGCCAGCAGCTTAATCGGAAGCACAGATACGCAGTATTTT. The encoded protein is CASSLIGSTDTQYF.

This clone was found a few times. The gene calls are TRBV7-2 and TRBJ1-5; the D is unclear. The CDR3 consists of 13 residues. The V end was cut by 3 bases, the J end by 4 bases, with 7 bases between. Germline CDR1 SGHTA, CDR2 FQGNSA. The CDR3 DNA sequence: TGTGCCAGCAGCTTTTCTGGGAATCAGCCCCAGCATTTT. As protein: CASSFSGNQPQHF. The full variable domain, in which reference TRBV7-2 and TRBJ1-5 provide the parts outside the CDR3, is GAGVSQSPSNKVTEKGKDVELRCDPISGHTALYWYRQSLGQGLEFLIYFQGNSAPDKSGLPSDRFSAERTGGSVSTLTIQRTQQEDSAVYLCASSFSGNQPQHFGDGTRLSIL.

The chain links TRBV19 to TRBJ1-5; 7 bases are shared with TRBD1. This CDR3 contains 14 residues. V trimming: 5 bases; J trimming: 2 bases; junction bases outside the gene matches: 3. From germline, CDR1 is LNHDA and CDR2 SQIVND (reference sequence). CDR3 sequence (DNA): TGTGCCAGTAGTTACCAGGGGGGCAATCAGCCCCAGCATTTT. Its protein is CASSYQGGNQPQHF.

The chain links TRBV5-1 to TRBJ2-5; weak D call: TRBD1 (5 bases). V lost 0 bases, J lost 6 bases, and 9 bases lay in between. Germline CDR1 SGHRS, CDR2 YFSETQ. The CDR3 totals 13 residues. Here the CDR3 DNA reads TGCGCCAGCAGCTTGGAAAGGGGAAAGACCCAGTACTTC. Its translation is CASSLERGKTQYF.